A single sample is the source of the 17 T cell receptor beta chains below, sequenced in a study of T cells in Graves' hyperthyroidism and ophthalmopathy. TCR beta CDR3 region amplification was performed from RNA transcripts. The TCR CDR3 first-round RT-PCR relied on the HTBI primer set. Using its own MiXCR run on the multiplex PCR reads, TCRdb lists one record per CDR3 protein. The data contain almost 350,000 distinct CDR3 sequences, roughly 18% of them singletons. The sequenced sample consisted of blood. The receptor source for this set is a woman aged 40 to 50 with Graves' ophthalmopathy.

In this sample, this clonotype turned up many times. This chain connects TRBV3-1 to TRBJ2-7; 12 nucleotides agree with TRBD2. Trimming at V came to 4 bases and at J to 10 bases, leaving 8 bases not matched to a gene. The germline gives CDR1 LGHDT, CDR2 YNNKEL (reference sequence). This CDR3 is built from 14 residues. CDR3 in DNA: TGTGCCAGCAGCCCCAGACTAGCGGGAGTCGTACAGTACTTC. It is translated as CASSPRLAGVVQYF.

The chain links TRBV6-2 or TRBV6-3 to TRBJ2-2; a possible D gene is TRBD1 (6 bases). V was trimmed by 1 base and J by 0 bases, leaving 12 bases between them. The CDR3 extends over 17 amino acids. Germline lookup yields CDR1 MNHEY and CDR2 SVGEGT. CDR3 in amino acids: CASSYFPGHPNTGELFF. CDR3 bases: TGTGCCAGCAGTTACTTCCCGGGACACCCGAACACCGGGGAGCTGTTTTTT.

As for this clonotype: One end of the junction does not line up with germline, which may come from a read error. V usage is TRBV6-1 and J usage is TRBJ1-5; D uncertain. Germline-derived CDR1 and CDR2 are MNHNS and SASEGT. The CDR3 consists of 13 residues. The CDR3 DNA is TGTGCCACCAGTGGTGGTACAAATCAGCCCCAGCATTTT. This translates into CATSGGTNQPQHF.

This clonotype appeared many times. The CDR3 loop is CASSIDGYSNQPQHF. CDR3 sequence (DNA): TGTGCCAGTAGTATAGACGGTTATAGCAATCAGCCCCAGCATTTT. The V call is TRBV19, the J call TRBJ1-5; no reliable D call. CDR1 and CDR2 from the germline V gene are LNHDA and SQIVND (reference sequence). The CDR3 covers 15 residues. Trimming removed 0 bases from V and 0 bases from J, with 6 bases in between.

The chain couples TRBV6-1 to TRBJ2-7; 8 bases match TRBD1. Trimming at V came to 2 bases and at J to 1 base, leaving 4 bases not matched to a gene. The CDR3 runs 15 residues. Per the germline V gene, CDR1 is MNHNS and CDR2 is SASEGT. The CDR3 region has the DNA TGTGCCAGCAGTGAATGGACAGGGACATCCTACGAGCAGTACTTC. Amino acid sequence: CASSEWTGTSYEQYF.

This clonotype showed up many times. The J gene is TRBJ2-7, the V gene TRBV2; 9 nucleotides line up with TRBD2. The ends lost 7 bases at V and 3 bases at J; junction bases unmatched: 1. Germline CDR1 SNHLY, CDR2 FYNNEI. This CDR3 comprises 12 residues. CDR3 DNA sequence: TGTGCCAGCAAACTAGCGGGCTACGAGCAGTACTTC. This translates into CASKLAGYEQYF.

CDR3 sequence (DNA): TGTGCCAGCAGACAGCCCCGGGACTATAGCAATCAGCCCCAGCATTTT. Its translation is CASRQPRDYSNQPQHF. The chain uses TRBV6-1 and TRBJ1-5, with D maybe TRBD1 (5 bases). This CDR3 spans 16 amino acids. Germline CDR1 is MNHNS and CDR2 is SASEGT. V lost 6 bases and J lost 0, with 15 bases in between.

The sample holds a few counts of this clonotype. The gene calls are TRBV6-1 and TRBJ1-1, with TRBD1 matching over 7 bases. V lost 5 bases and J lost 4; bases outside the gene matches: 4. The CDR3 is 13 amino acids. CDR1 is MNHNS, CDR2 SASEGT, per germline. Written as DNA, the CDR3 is TGTGCCAGCAGTCCAACAGGGGCCACTGAAGCTTTCTTT. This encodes CASSPTGATEAFF.

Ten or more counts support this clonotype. The CDR3 bases are TGTGCCAGCAGTTTGGGACTAGCGGTTACCTACGAGCAGTACTTC. It yields the protein CASSLGLAVTYEQYF. The gene calls are TRBV28 and TRBJ2-7, with 11 bases fitting TRBD2. The V gene end was trimmed by 3 bases and the J gene end by 2 bases; junction bases not matched to a gene: 3. This CDR3 is built from 15 residues. Germline values: CDR1 MDHEN, CDR2 SYDVKM.

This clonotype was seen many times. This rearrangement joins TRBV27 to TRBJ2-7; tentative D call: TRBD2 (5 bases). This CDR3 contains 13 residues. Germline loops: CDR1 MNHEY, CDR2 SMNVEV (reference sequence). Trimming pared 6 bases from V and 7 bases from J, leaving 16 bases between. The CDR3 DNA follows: TGTGCCAGCAGCTTAAAACTAGTCAGTGAGCAGTACTTC. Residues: CASSLKLVSEQYF.

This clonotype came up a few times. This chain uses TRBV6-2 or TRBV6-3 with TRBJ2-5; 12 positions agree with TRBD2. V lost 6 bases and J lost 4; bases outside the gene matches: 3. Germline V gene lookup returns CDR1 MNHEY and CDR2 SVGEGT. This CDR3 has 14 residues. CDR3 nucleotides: TGTGCCAGCAGAAAGACTAGCGGGGGAGAGACCCAGTACTTC. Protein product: CASRKTSGGETQYF.

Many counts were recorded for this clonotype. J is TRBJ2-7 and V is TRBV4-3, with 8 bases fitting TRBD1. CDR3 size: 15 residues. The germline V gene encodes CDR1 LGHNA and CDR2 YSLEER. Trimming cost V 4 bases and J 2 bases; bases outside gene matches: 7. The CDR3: CASSRTGQGPYEQYF. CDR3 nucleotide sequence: TGCGCCAGCAGCCGCACAGGACAGGGCCCCTACGAGCAGTACTTC.

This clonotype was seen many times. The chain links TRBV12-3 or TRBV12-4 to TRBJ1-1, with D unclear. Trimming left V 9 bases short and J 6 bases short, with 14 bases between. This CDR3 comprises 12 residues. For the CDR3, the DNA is TGTGCCAGTCGGGAGTGGGTCGCTGAAGCTTTCTTT. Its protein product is CASREWVAEAFF.

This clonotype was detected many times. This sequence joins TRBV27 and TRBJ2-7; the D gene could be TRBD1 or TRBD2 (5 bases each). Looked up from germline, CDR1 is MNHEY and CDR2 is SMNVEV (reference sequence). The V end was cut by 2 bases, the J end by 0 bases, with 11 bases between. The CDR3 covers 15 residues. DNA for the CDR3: TGTGCCAGCAGTTTAACGGGGCCTGTCTCCTACGAGCAGTACTTC. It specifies CASSLTGPVSYEQYF.

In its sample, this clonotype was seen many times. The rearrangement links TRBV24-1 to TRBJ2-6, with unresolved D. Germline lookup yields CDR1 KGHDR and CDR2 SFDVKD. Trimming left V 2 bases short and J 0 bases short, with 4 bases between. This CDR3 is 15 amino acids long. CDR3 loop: CATSDSLSGANVLTF. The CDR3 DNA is TGTGCCACCAGTGATTCCCTCTCTGGGGCCAACGTCCTGACTTTC.

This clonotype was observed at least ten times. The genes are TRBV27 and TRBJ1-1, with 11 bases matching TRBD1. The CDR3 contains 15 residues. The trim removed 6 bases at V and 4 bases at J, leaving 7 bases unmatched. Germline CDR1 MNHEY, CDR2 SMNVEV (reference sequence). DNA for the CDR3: TGTGCCAGCAGGTGGACAGGGGGCTCTGGCACTGAAGCTTTCTTT. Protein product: CASRWTGGSGTEAFF.

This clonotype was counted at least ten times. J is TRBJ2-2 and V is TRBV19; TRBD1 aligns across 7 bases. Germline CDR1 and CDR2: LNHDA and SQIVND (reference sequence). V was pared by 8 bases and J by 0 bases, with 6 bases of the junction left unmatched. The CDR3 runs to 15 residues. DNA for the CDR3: TGTGCCAGTCGCCCCGGGACAGCGAACACCGGGGAGCTGTTTTTT. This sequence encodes CASRPGTANTGELFF.